Listed below are T cell receptor beta chains from one sample, sequenced in a study of T-cell memory formation after mild COVID-19. TCRdb re-derived calls from the 5' RACE reads in MiXCR, one entry per CDR3 protein. The repertoire holds over 150,000 distinct CDR3 sequences, with approximately 18% as singletons. Sequences were obtained from PBMCs or a T cell subset sorted from them (not recorded which). The receptors derive from a man aged 18 to 29 who had mild COVID-19 (a few samples of this study predate the infection). Cell type and time point are not known. CDR3s include the opening cysteine and the closing phenylalanine or tryptophan. The D gene is left open where the match is weak. Rows give clone size only sometimes, using once, few, many, or a class for an expanded clone.

clone_size	cdr3_length	v_call	d_call	j_call	cdr3_nt	cdr3_aa
.	17	TRBV20-1	TRBD1	TRBJ1-2	TGCAGTGCTAGGACCCCAACCCCGGGACAGGCCATCTATGGCTACACCTTC	CSARTPTPGQAIYGYTF
.	15	TRBV20-1	TRBD2	TRBJ2-1	TGCAGTGCTCCGCAGGCCAGGACTAGTAATAATGAGCAGTTCTTC	CSAPQARTSNNEQFF
.	13	TRBV20-1	.	TRBJ1-6	TGCAGTGCTGGCAGGGAGGATAATTCACCCCTCCACTTT	CSAGREDNSPLHF
.	14	TRBV7-9	TRBD1	TRBJ1-4	TGTGCCAGCGGCTCGGGACAGAGGCTGGAAAAACTGTTTTTT	CASGSGQRLEKLFF
.	14	TRBV6-2/TRBV6-3	.	TRBJ1-5	TGTGCCAGCAGTTACGGGACGGTCAATCAGCCCCAGCATTTT	CASSYGTVNQPQHF
few	16	TRBV24-1	TRBD1	TRBJ1-2	TGTGCCACCAGTGATTCGAGCGGACAGGGGGTCAACGGCTACACCTTC	CATSDSSGQGVNGYTF
.	15	TRBV4-2	TRBD1	TRBJ1-1	TGTGCCAGCAGCCCCCGGGACAGCCGGAACACTGAAGCTTTCTTT	CASSPRDSRNTEAFF
few	15	TRBV12-3/TRBV12-4	.	TRBJ2-2	TGTGCCAGCAGTTTATTGGGGTTGAGCACCGGGGAGCTGTTTTTT	CASSLLGLSTGELFF
.	17	TRBV5-6	TRBD1	TRBJ1-1	TGTGCCAGCAGGATTCTCAGCCAGGGGGATGTGAACACTGAAGCTTTCTTT	CASRILSQGDVNTEAFF
.	16	TRBV7-3	.	TRBJ2-2	TGTGCCAGCAGCTTAGTCGCGACCGCGAACACCGGGGAGCTGTTTTTT	CASSLVATANTGELFF
few	13	TRBV2	.	TRBJ1-1	TGTGCCAGCAGGACTTATTCCGACACTGAAGCTTTCTTT	CASRTYSDTEAFF
few	14	TRBV2	.	TRBJ1-2	TGTGCCAGCAGTGTAACAGGGTCAAGCTATGGCTACACCTTC	CASSVTGSSYGYTF
.	14	TRBV4-3	.	TRBJ2-5	TGCGCCAGCAGCCCATGGGGGTACCAAGAGACCCAGTACTTC	CASSPWGYQETQYF
.	12	TRBV20-1	.	TRBJ1-4	TGCAGTGCTAGAGCTAGACTGGGAAAACTGTTTTTT	CSARARLGKLFF
once	15	TRBV19	.	TRBJ2-3	TGTGCCAGTAGTATACGGCAGGGCCCCACAGATACGCAGTATTTT	CASSIRQGPTDTQYF
few	13	TRBV11-2	.	TRBJ1-1	TGTGCCAGCAGCGCACACGAGAACACTGAAGCTTTCTTT	CASSAHENTEAFF
.	14	TRBV9	.	TRBJ2-5	TGTGCCAGCAGCGTAGGGGGGGCTTACGAGACCCAGTACTTC	CASSVGGAYETQYF
once	13	TRBV5-1	.	TRBJ1-1	TGCGCCAGCAGCTCTGATGCGAACACTGAAGCTTTCTTT	CASSSDANTEAFF
many	15	TRBV20-1	.	TRBJ2-5	TGCAGTGCTAGTCCCCGGGGGGCTACTTGGGAGACCCAGTACTTC	CSASPRGATWETQYF
few	10	TRBV29-1	.	TRBJ2-7	TGCAGCGTTGTATTGGACGAGCAGTACTTC	CSVVLDEQYF
few	13	TRBV10-3	.	TRBJ2-5	TGTGCCAGCAGGGTTGGGGGACAAGAGACCCAGTACTTC	CASRVGGQETQYF
few	17	TRBV4-3	TRBD1	TRBJ1-1	TGCGCCAGCAGCCAAAGAGGGACGGTGCGGCAGGGGGAAAAAGCTTTCTTT	CASSQRGTVRQGEKAFF
once	16	TRBV6-1	.	TRBJ1-2	TGTGCCAGCAGTGACGCCGGGAGTCCGATCGCATATGGCTACACCTTC	CASSDAGSPIAYGYTF
few	13	TRBV20-1	.	TRBJ1-1	TGCAGTGCTAGAAGGGGGGCGCAGGCTGAAGCTTTCTTT	CSARRGAQAEAFF
few	16	TRBV7-2	TRBD2	TRBJ2-5	TGTGCCAGCAGCTTAGTCCGACTAGCCGGGCAAGAGACCCAGTACTTC	CASSLVRLAGQETQYF